This T cell receptor beta chain was obtained from a study of cytomegalovirus exposure and HLA in healthy donors. Notes on the study in general: Previous analysis showed most TCR beta V segments were productive about 87% or about 30% of the time. Common viral pathogens seemed to be connected with several of the most significant clusters, according to a later analysis.

Notes on this clone: The antigen remains unidentified.

The donors comprised healthy bone marrow donors. The junction had 7 bases not matched to a gene; V was cut back by 4 bases and J by 4 bases. The CDR3 sequence is 16 residues long. Germline values: CDR1 LNHDA, CDR2 SQIVND (reference sequence). Vbeta (60) and Jbeta (13) primers were used in the PCR. This table comes from immunoSEQ multiplex PCR, and its TCRdb copy is limited to in-frame clones, with some not included. The data hold 310,000 or so clones, with roughly 89% observed a single time. The TCR sequence derives from a woman between 18 and 29 years old in good health and CMV-seronegative. The chain is built from TRBV19 and TRBJ2-2, with TRBD1 identical over 9 bases. Sequencing used PBMCs. The CDR3 DNA reads TGTGCCAGTAGTAGTACAGGGGGCAGTGGCACCGGGGAGCTGTTTTTT. This sequence encodes CASSSTGGSGTGELFF.